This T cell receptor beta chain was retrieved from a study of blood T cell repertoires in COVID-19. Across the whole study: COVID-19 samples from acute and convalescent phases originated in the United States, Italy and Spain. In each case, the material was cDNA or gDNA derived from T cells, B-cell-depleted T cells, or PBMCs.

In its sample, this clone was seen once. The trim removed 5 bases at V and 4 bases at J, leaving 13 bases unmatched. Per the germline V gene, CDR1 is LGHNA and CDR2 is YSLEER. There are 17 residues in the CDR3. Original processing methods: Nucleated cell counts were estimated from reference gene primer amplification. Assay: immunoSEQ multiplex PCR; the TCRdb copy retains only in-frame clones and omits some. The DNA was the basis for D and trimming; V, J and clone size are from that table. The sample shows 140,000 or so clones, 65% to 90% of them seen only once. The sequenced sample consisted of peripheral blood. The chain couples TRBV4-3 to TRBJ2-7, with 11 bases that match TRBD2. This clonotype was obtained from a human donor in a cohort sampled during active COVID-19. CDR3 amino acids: CASSFFLAGGPGYEQYF. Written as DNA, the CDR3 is TGCGCCAGCAGCTTTTTTCTAGCGGGAGGCCCGGGGTACGAGCAGTACTTC.